This passage covers 31 T cell receptor beta chains from one sample sequenced in a study of T-cell memory formation after mild COVID-19. TCRdb re-analysed the 5' RACE reads in MiXCR, keeping a single row per CDR3 protein. The data show about 320,000 distinct CDR3 sequences, with around an eighth seen just once and 21% held by the top ten. The material sequenced was PBMCs or a T cell subset sorted from them (not recorded which). Receptors were obtained from a man aged 18 to 29 who had mild COVID-19 (a few samples of this study predate the infection). Cell type and time point are not known.

J is TRBJ2-1 and V is TRBV20-1; 8 positions match TRBD1. The trim removed 5 bases at V and 3 bases at J, leaving 3 bases unmatched. Germline V gives CDR1 DFQATT, CDR2 SNEGSKA (reference sequence). The CDR3 is made up of 13 amino acids. CDR3 in DNA: TGCAGTGCTCCGGGACAGGTCTACAATGAGCAGTTCTTC. Its protein product is CSAPGQVYNEQFF.

This clonotype has a handful of counts. The gene calls are TRBV20-1 and TRBJ2-5; D is ambiguous. The CDR3 spans 11 residues. V was shortened by 7 bases and J by 2 bases, with 8 bases between the two germline ends. Germline lookup yields CDR1 DFQATT and CDR2 SNEGSKA (reference sequence). The CDR3, as DNA: TGCAGTGGGGTCGGGCAAGAGACCCAGTACTTC. This sequence encodes CSGVGQETQYF.

The V gene is TRBV9, the J gene TRBJ2-6, with unresolved D. Germline V gene lookup returns CDR1 SGDLS and CDR2 YYNGEE. The CDR3 runs 16 residues. Trimming took 0 bases from V and 2 from J, leaving 9 bases between them. CDR3 sequence reads: CASSVAANPGANVLTF. DNA of the CDR3: TGTGCCAGCAGCGTAGCCGCAAACCCTGGGGCCAACGTCCTGACTTTC. The variable domain in full, completed from reference TRBV9 and TRBJ2-6, reads DSGVTQTPKHLITATGQRVTLRCSPRSGDLSVYWYQQSLDQGLQFLIQYYNGEERAKGNILERFSAQQFPDLHSELNLSSLELGDSALYFCASSVAANPGANVLTFGAGSRLTVL.

This clonotype showed up just a few times. The chain joins TRBV12-3 or TRBV12-4 to TRBJ2-5, with a tentative D call TRBD2 (5 bases). The CDR3 contains 14 residues. The V end was cut by 2 bases, the J end by 7 bases, with 14 bases between. The CDR3, as DNA: TGTGCCAGCAGTTTAAATAGAGGGTTCGGGACCCAGTACTTC. Translation: CASSLNRGFGTQYF.

The chain links TRBV13 to TRBJ1-1; D is ambiguous. This CDR3 spans 11 amino acids. CDR1 is PRHDT and CDR2 is FYEKMQ in the germline V gene (reference sequence). V was pared by 0 bases and J by 8 bases, with 4 bases between. CDR3 nucleotides: TGTGCCAGCAGCTTAGGGGTGGAAGCTTTCTTT. It translates to CASSLGVEAFF.

This sequence joins TRBV11-2 and TRBJ1-3; 7 bases are a match to TRBD1. With V trimmed by 1 base and J by 7 bases, 16 bases remained unmatched. CDR1 is SGHAT and CDR2 is FQNNGV in the germline V gene. CDR3 length: 18 amino acids. For the CDR3, the DNA is TGTGCCAGCAGCTTAGGCCTGGGATACAGGGGACTCTCGAACACCATATATTTT. Translated: CASSLGLGYRGLSNTIYF.

The V and J genes are TRBV14 and TRBJ2-1; 10 positions agree with TRBD2. Germline CDR1 and CDR2: SGHDN and FVKESK. This CDR3 spans 15 amino acids. The ends lost 1 base at V and 7 bases at J; junction bases unmatched: 4. The CDR3 DNA reads as TGTGCCAGCAGCCAAGCGGGACTAGCGATGAATGAGCAGTTCTTC. Translated: CASSQAGLAMNEQFF.

The chain carries TRBV7-2 and TRBJ1-4, with D possibly being TRBD1 (6 bases). Trimming pared 3 bases from V and 12 bases from J, leaving 17 bases between. Germline loops: CDR1 SGHTA, CDR2 FQGNSA. This CDR3 comprises 14 residues. CDR3 in DNA: TGTGCCAGCAGCTTCCGGGACACTCACGGGGAACTGTTTTTT. It codes for CASSFRDTHGELFF.

This clonotype was counted only a few times. The genes are TRBV7-2 and TRBJ2-1; tentatively, D is TRBD2 (6 bases). The CDR3 extends over 16 amino acids. V was shortened by 5 bases and J by 0 bases, with 14 bases between the two germline ends. Germline-derived CDR1 and CDR2 are SGHTA and FQGNSA. In DNA, the CDR3 is TGTGCCAGCAGCCCGCCTGGGGGGACCTCCTACAATGAGCAGTTCTTC. This codes for CASSPPGGTSYNEQFF.

This clonotype was observed many times. This rearrangement joins TRBV7-2 to TRBJ2-7, with 7 bases lining up with TRBD1. The junction had 9 bases not matched to a gene; V was cut back by 1 base and J by 3 bases. CDR3 length: 16 amino acids. Germline CDR1 reads SGHTA; CDR2 reads FQGNSA. The CDR3 bases are TGTGCCAGCAGCTTAGTGCGAGGGGGACAGTTCTACGAGCAGTACTTC. The encoded protein is CASSLVRGGQFYEQYF.

The V call is TRBV27, the J call TRBJ2-7; the match to TRBD2 covers 9 bases. Germline assignment: CDR1 MNHEY and CDR2 SMNVEV (reference sequence). The CDR3 consists of 14 residues. The V and J ends lost 3 bases and 4 bases, in that order; junction bases with no gene match: 4. The CDR3 region is CASSLGGGAYEQYF. DNA for the CDR3: TGTGCCAGCAGTTTGGGCGGGGGGGCGTACGAGCAGTACTTC.

This clonotype was seen repeatedly, ten times or more. The V gene is TRBV5-5, the J gene TRBJ2-2; TRBD1 is a possible D gene (5 bases). This CDR3 region has 16 residues. Germline V gene data show CDR1 as SGHKS and CDR2 as YYEKEE (reference sequence). V was shortened by 0 bases and J by 0 bases, with 9 bases between the two germline ends. The CDR3 region is CASSLAQASNTGELFF. Here the CDR3 DNA reads TGTGCCAGCAGCTTGGCACAGGCTTCGAACACCGGGGAGCTGTTTTTT.

In its sample, this clonotype was seen a few times. The chain employs TRBV7-9 and TRBJ2-1; D uncertain. The CDR3 is made up of 14 amino acids. V lost 5 bases and J lost 4, with 12 bases in between. Germline assignment: CDR1 SEHNR and CDR2 FQNEAQ (reference sequence). DNA for the CDR3: TGTGCCAGCAGCGCACTCGCAACTTACAATGAGCAGTTCTTC. Encoded protein: CASSALATYNEQFF.

This clonotype has a single count. This rearrangement joins TRBV12-3 or TRBV12-4 to TRBJ2-5; perhaps TRBD2 as D (5 bases). The CDR3 runs to 15 residues. Trimming cost V 5 bases and J 5 bases, with 18 bases left between them. The chain's CDR3 is CASSLDGKPGETQYF. Here the CDR3 DNA reads TGTGCCAGCAGTCTAGACGGGAAGCCGGGGGAGACCCAGTACTTC.

This clonotype was recorded a few times. The chain combines TRBV20-1 with TRBJ2-7, with TRBD1 identical over 7 bases. CDR3 length: 14 amino acids. V gave up 0 bases and J gave up 2 bases; unmatched junction bases: 4. Germline V lookup: CDR1 DFQATT, CDR2 SNEGSKA (reference sequence). CDR3 in amino acids: CSAREAQGAYEQYV. In DNA form, the CDR3 reads TGCAGTGCTAGAGAAGCGCAGGGGGCCTACGAGCAGTACGTC.

The chain is built from TRBV7-3 and TRBJ2-1; TRBD2 might be the D (6 bases). The CDR3 runs to 16 residues. Germline loops: CDR1 SGHTA, CDR2 FQGTGA. V was cut by 5 bases and J by 3 bases, with 17 bases left in between. CDR3 DNA sequence: TGTGCCAGCAGCCCTTATCGGACTACCCTCTACAATGAGCAGTTCTTC. Translated: CASSPYRTTLYNEQFF. Filled out from reference TRBV7-3 and TRBJ2-1, the complete variable domain reads GAGVSQTPSNKVTEKGKYVELRCDPISGHTALYWYRQSLGQGPEFLIYFQGTGAADDSGLPNDRFFAVRPEGSVSTLKIQRTERGDSAVYLCASSPYRTTLYNEQFFGPGTRLTVL.

This chain links TRBV7-2 with TRBJ2-7, with TRBD1 identical over 8 bases. The germline gives CDR1 SGHTA, CDR2 FQGNSA. With 5 bases clipped from V and 5 bases from J, the junction kept 14 bases outside the gene matches. The CDR3 runs to 16 residues. The CDR3 spells CASSPRGQGKVHEQYF. The CDR3, as DNA: TGTGCCAGCAGCCCCCGTGGACAGGGCAAGGTCCACGAGCAGTACTTC. Drawing the rest from reference TRBV7-2 and TRBJ2-7, the complete variable domain is GAGVSQSPSNKVTEKGKDVELRCDPISGHTALYWYRQSLGQGLEFLIYFQGNSAPDKSGLPSDRFSAERTGGSVSTLTIQRTQQEDSAVYLCASSPRGQGKVHEQYFGPGTRLTVT.

The chain links TRBV7-2 to TRBJ1-2; D ambiguous. The germline V and J ends were trimmed by 5 bases and 1 base, with 8 bases remaining between them. The V gene's germline CDR1 is SGHTA and CDR2 FQGNSA. The CDR3 covers 13 residues. This CDR3 is CASSVQNNYGYTF. CDR3 in DNA: TGTGCCAGCAGCGTGCAGAATAACTATGGCTACACCTTC.

This clonotype was detected a few times. This chain connects TRBV5-1 to TRBJ1-3; 10 positions agree with TRBD1. CDR1 and CDR2 (germline): SGHRS, YFSETQ. V dropped 4 bases and J dropped 3; count of bases not matched to a gene: 4. This CDR3 contains 15 residues. CDR3: CASSIGTGVGNTIYF. DNA for the CDR3: TGCGCCAGCAGCATCGGGACAGGGGTTGGAAACACCATATATTTT.

CDR3 sequence reads: CASSESVGPSSTDTQYF. In DNA form, the CDR3 reads TGTGCCAGCAGTGAAAGTGTGGGGCCTTCGAGCACAGATACGCAGTATTTT. This chain links TRBV2 with TRBJ2-3, with D maybe TRBD1 (5 bases). The V gene's germline CDR1 is SNHLY and CDR2 FYNNEI. The CDR3 runs to 17 residues. Deletions cut 2 bases from V and 0 bases from J, with 15 bases between.

To note about this clonotype: A much more abundant neighbour one base away suggests this may be a read error. V usage is TRBV2 and J usage is TRBJ1-1, with a tentative D call TRBD1 (5 bases). Per germline, CDR1 SNHLY and CDR2 FYNNEI. Trimming left V 4 bases short and J 0 bases short, with 9 bases between. The CDR3 has 14 amino acids. CDR3 protein: CASSVGRMNTEAFF. In nucleotides, the CDR3 is TGTGCCAGCAGTGTGGGACGGATGAACACTGAAGCTTTCTTT.

This clonotype was detected ten times or more. For the CDR3, the DNA is TGTGCCAGCACAGGGGGCCTTACATCGCGGAGCTCCTACAATGAGCAGTTCTTC. Its translation is CASTGGLTSRSSYNEQFF. The genes are TRBV2 and TRBJ2-1, with 8 bases that match TRBD1. Trimming at V came to 7 bases and at J to 0 bases, leaving 14 bases not matched to a gene. The germline CDR1 and CDR2 sequences are SNHLY and FYNNEI. This CDR3 contains 18 residues.

V gene TRBV28 combines with J gene TRBJ1-4; D unclear. The germline V gene has CDR1 MDHEN and CDR2 SYDVKM. Deletions cut 2 bases from V and 9 bases from J, with 10 bases between. The CDR3 extends over 13 amino acids. The CDR3 coding sequence is TGTGCCAGCAGTTTAATGCAGGACCAAAAACTGTTTTTT. It translates to CASSLMQDQKLFF. The full variable domain, completed using reference TRBV28 and TRBJ1-4, is DVKVTQSSRYLVKRTGEKVFLECVQDMDHENMFWYRQDPGLGLRLIYFSYDVKMKEKGDIPEGYSVSREKKERFSLILESASTNQTSMYLCASSLMQDQKLFFGSGTQLSVL.

This clonotype showed up many times. The V and J genes are TRBV29-1 and TRBJ2-2; TRBD2 might be the D (6 bases). The CDR3 has 13 amino acids. The V and J ends lost 6 bases and 4 bases respectively, with 12 bases between them. From germline, CDR1 is SQVTM and CDR2 ANQGSEA. The CDR3 DNA sequence: TGCAGCGTCTGCACTAGCACCACCGGGGAGCTGTTTTTT. Protein sequence: CSVCTSTTGELFF.

This clonotype has more than one count but fewer than ten. The rearrangement uses TRBV28 and TRBJ1-2, with D uncertain. The CDR3 has 11 amino acids. Germline V gene lookup returns CDR1 MDHEN and CDR2 SYDVKM. Deletions cut 7 bases from V and 4 bases from J, with 7 bases between. The chain's CDR3 is CASMGSYGYTF. The CDR3 DNA is TGTGCCAGCATGGGGAGCTATGGCTACACCTTC.

This clonotype has at least ten counts. This sequence joins TRBV27 and TRBJ2-5, with 9 bases fitting TRBD2. From germline, CDR1 is MNHEY and CDR2 SMNVEV (reference sequence). The CDR3 runs to 16 residues. The V gene end was trimmed by 5 bases and the J gene end by 5 bases; junction bases not matched to a gene: 12. For the CDR3, the DNA is TGTGCCAGCAGTGCCCAGCATGCGGGGGGGCTTGAGACCCAGTACTTC. Its protein product is CASSAQHAGGLETQYF.

The chain combines TRBV29-1 with TRBJ1-2; TRBD1 is a possible D gene (5 bases). CDR1 SQVTM and CDR2 ANQGSEA come from the germline V gene. CDR3 length: 12 residues. V gave up 6 bases and J gave up 8 bases, with 16 bases separating them. In nucleotides, the CDR3 is TGCAGCGTCGAGCGGGGGGAAGGAGGCTACACCTTC. This gives the protein CSVERGEGGYTF.

The CDR3 spells CASSPPRQESTDTQYF. The DNA of the CDR3 is TGTGCCAGCAGCCCGCCCAGACAGGAGAGCACAGATACGCAGTATTTT. The gene calls are TRBV7-9 and TRBJ2-3, with D tentatively TRBD1 (6 bases). Trimming took 5 bases from V and 0 from J, leaving 15 bases between them. Germline V gene sequence: CDR1 SEHNR, CDR2 FQNEAQ (reference sequence). The CDR3 length is 16 residues.

This chain links TRBV5-6 with TRBJ2-7; 9 nucleotides match TRBD1. Germline V lookup: CDR1 SGHDT, CDR2 YYEEEE. The CDR3 sequence is 13 residues long. V lost 7 bases and J lost 3; bases outside the gene matches: 5. CDR3 residues: CASPGQGFYEQYF. The CDR3 nucleotides read TGTGCCAGCCCGGGACAGGGATTCTACGAGCAGTACTTC.

Only a few counts were recorded for this clonotype. The V and J genes are TRBV5-1 and TRBJ2-3, with 7 nucleotides matching TRBD1. V lost 4 bases to trimming and J lost 4 bases; unmatched junction nucleotides: 6. This CDR3 has 14 residues. Per the germline V gene, CDR1 is SGHRS and CDR2 is YFSETQ. The CDR3 protein is CASSLWQGADTQYF. CDR3 in DNA: TGCGCCAGCAGCCTTTGGCAGGGGGCAGATACGCAGTATTTT.

This clonotype was detected only a few times. V is TRBV4-1 and J is TRBJ1-1; D might be TRBD1 (5 bases). The CDR3 sequence is 15 residues long. The germline V and J ends were trimmed by 1 base and 4 bases, with 13 bases remaining between them. Germline lookup yields CDR1 MGHRA and CDR2 YSYEKL. The CDR3 nucleotides read TGCGCCAGCAGCCAAGGGGGCTCGTTGGGCACTGAAGCTTTCTTT. This encodes CASSQGGSLGTEAFF.